Listed below are T cell receptor beta chains from one sample, sequenced in a study of T cell responses to AZD1222 COVID-19 vaccine. Sequencing was performed with immunoSEQ multiplex PCR; in TCRdb, only in-frame clones are kept and a portion is missing. This sample yields 150,000 to 200,000 clones, of which roughly 90% are seen a single time; 3% to 4% belongs to the top ten. The specimen was peripheral blood, collected 28 days after the second AZD1222 dose. The receptors here all came from an adult who received the AZD1222 COVID-19 vaccine. Both conserved end residues are part of each CDR3. A D gene is named only where the DNA matches it firmly. The size of a clone is reported for some rows only, either as once, few or many, or as a class for expanded clones.

j_call: TRBJ1-2
d_call: .
clone_size: .
v_call: TRBV6-5
cdr3_nt: TGTGCCAGCAGCTTAACAGGGTACAGGGCCTACACCTTC
cdr3_aa: CASSLTGYRAYTF

j_call: TRBJ2-1
d_call: TRBD2
clone_size: .
v_call: TRBV6-1
cdr3_nt: TGTGCCAGCAGTGGGGCGGTAGAACTAGCGGGGACCCCCAATGAGCAGTTCTTC
cdr3_aa: CASSGAVELAGTPNEQFF

j_call: TRBJ2-1
d_call: TRBD1
clone_size: .
v_call: TRBV5-4
cdr3_nt: TGTGCCAGCAGCGTACCGACAGGGCCTGGAAATGAGCAGTTCTTC
cdr3_aa: CASSVPTGPGNEQFF

j_call: TRBJ1-1
d_call: .
clone_size: .
v_call: TRBV6-2/TRBV6-3
cdr3_nt: TGTGCCAGCAGTTCAGGGGTAGAAGCTTTCTTT
cdr3_aa: CASSSGVEAFF

j_call: TRBJ2-3
d_call: TRBD1
clone_size: .
v_call: TRBV6-5
cdr3_nt: TGTGCCAGCAGTCCAAGACAGGGGGCAGAAGATACGCAGTATTTT
cdr3_aa: CASSPRQGAEDTQYF

j_call: TRBJ2-5
d_call: .
clone_size: .
v_call: TRBV15
cdr3_nt: TGTGCCACCAGCAGAGATGTCGGGCAGCCGTCGGTTACCCAGTACTTC
cdr3_aa: CATSRDVGQPSVTQYF

j_call: TRBJ1-1
d_call: TRBD1
clone_size: .
v_call: TRBV7-9
cdr3_nt: TGTGCCAGCAGCAAATGGACAGGGGACACTGAAGCTTTCTTT
cdr3_aa: CASSKWTGDTEAFF

j_call: TRBJ1-1
d_call: .
clone_size: .
v_call: TRBV30
cdr3_nt: TGTGCCTGGACGGAAGGTAGGAGCACTGAAGCTTTCTTT
cdr3_aa: CAWTEGRSTEAFF

j_call: TRBJ2-7
d_call: .
clone_size: .
v_call: TRBV9
cdr3_nt: TGTGCCAGCAGCCCCCCCGGCGCTAGTACCTCCTACGAGCAGTACTTC
cdr3_aa: CASSPPGASTSYEQYF

j_call: TRBJ2-1
d_call: .
clone_size: .
v_call: TRBV29-1
cdr3_nt: TGCAGCGTTGGGGGGGAAGAGCAGTTCTTC
cdr3_aa: CSVGGEEQFF

j_call: TRBJ1-2
d_call: .
clone_size: .
v_call: TRBV6-5
cdr3_nt: TGTGCCAGCAGTTCACAGGGCAACTATGGCTACACCTTC
cdr3_aa: CASSSQGNYGYTF

j_call: TRBJ1-1
d_call: .
clone_size: .
v_call: TRBV18
cdr3_nt: TGTGCCAGCTCGGCCAGGGAAACTGAAGCTTTCTTT
cdr3_aa: CASSARETEAFF

j_call: TRBJ2-7
d_call: .
clone_size: .
v_call: TRBV19
cdr3_nt: TGTGCCAGTAGTATAAGGCGGGACTCCTACGAGCAGTACTTC
cdr3_aa: CASSIRRDSYEQYF

j_call: TRBJ2-2
d_call: .
clone_size: .
v_call: TRBV30
cdr3_nt: TGTGCCTGGACCCGGTTGGCCGGGGAGCTGTTTTTT
cdr3_aa: CAWTRLAGELFF

j_call: TRBJ2-5
d_call: TRBD1
clone_size: .
v_call: TRBV5-1
cdr3_nt: TGCGCCAGCAGCACGTCGGGACAGGGAGAGACCCAGTACTTC
cdr3_aa: CASSTSGQGETQYF

j_call: TRBJ1-2
d_call: TRBD1
clone_size: once
v_call: TRBV5-6
cdr3_nt: TGTGCCAGCAGCTTGGCCGACAGGGGGCAAGGCTACACCTTC
cdr3_aa: CASSLADRGQGYTF

j_call: TRBJ2-2
d_call: .
clone_size: .
v_call: TRBV5-4
cdr3_nt: TGTGCCAGCAGCTTGGGACTACGAGGGGAGCTGTTTTTT
cdr3_aa: CASSLGLRGELFF

j_call: TRBJ1-1
d_call: TRBD1
clone_size: .
v_call: TRBV18
cdr3_nt: TGTGCCAGCTCACCAGTCGGGACAGGACTCCTGAACACTGAAGCTTTCTTT
cdr3_aa: CASSPVGTGLLNTEAFF

j_call: TRBJ1-1
d_call: .
clone_size: .
v_call: TRBV5-5
cdr3_nt: TGTGCCAGCAACCTTGCCGGGGGTGGGACTGAAGCTTTCTTT
cdr3_aa: CASNLAGGGTEAFF

j_call: TRBJ2-1
d_call: .
clone_size: .
v_call: TRBV5-4
cdr3_nt: TGTGCCAGCAGCAAATTATACAATGAGCAGTTCTTC
cdr3_aa: CASSKLYNEQFF

j_call: TRBJ2-1
d_call: TRBD2
clone_size: once
v_call: TRBV9
cdr3_nt: TGTGCCAGCAGCGTAGCGCTCCTAGCGGGAGATTTAGATGAGCAGTTCTTC
cdr3_aa: CASSVALLAGDLDEQFF

j_call: TRBJ2-2
d_call: TRBD2
clone_size: .
v_call: TRBV5-1
cdr3_nt: TGCGCCAGCAGCTTGCCAGCGGGACCCACCGGGGAGCTGTTTTTT
cdr3_aa: CASSLPAGPTGELFF

j_call: TRBJ1-5
d_call: .
clone_size: many
v_call: TRBV4-1
cdr3_nt: TGCGCCAGCAGCCAAGAATGGGGGGATCAGCCCCAGCATTTT
cdr3_aa: CASSQEWGDQPQHF

j_call: TRBJ1-4
d_call: .
clone_size: .
v_call: TRBV14
cdr3_nt: TGTGCCAGCAGCCAAGAAGGAACATCGATAAATGAAAAACTGTTTTTT
cdr3_aa: CASSQEGTSINEKLFF

j_call: TRBJ1-1
d_call: TRBD1
clone_size: once
v_call: TRBV2
cdr3_nt: TGTGCCAGCAGTGACAGGGGGCGCGGCACTGAAGCTTTCTTT
cdr3_aa: CASSDRGRGTEAFF

j_call: TRBJ2-7
d_call: .
clone_size: .
v_call: TRBV2
cdr3_nt: TGTGCCAGCAGTGTCGGACGCATTATCGAGCAGTACTTC
cdr3_aa: CASSVGRIIEQYF

j_call: TRBJ2-2
d_call: .
clone_size: .
v_call: TRBV3-1/TRBV3-2
cdr3_nt: TGTGCCAGCAGCCTAGGATCTACCGGGGAGCTGTTTTTT
cdr3_aa: CASSLGSTGELFF

j_call: TRBJ2-3
d_call: .
clone_size: .
v_call: TRBV7-2
cdr3_nt: TGTGCCAGCAGCCGCCGGGACTGGACAGATACGCAGTATTTT
cdr3_aa: CASSRRDWTDTQYF

j_call: TRBJ2-3
d_call: .
clone_size: .
v_call: TRBV5-1
cdr3_nt: TGCGCCAGCAGCTGGGACCTAGGGAATACGCAGTATTTT
cdr3_aa: CASSWDLGNTQYF